This T cell receptor (beta chain) emerged from a study of blood T cell repertoires in COVID-19. This clone was seen a few times. Using immunoSEQ multiplex PCR, the repertoire was profiled, and TCRdb retains in-frame clones only, with some absent. The table records over 7,500 clones, about 81% of them present only once. The V gene's germline CDR1 is SGHVS and CDR2 FNYEAQ. Trimming cost V 7 bases and J 5 bases; bases outside gene matches: 18. This CDR3 region has 18 residues. Sample: peripheral blood. This TCR came from a man aged 55 to 70 with active COVID-19. V usage is TRBV7-6 and J usage is TRBJ1-5, with 9 positions matching TRBD1. CDR3 bases: TGTGCCAGCAACCCCGGCCGCTGGGAGGACAGGGGCGATCAGCCCCAGCATTTT. This encodes CASNPGRWEDRGDQPQHF.